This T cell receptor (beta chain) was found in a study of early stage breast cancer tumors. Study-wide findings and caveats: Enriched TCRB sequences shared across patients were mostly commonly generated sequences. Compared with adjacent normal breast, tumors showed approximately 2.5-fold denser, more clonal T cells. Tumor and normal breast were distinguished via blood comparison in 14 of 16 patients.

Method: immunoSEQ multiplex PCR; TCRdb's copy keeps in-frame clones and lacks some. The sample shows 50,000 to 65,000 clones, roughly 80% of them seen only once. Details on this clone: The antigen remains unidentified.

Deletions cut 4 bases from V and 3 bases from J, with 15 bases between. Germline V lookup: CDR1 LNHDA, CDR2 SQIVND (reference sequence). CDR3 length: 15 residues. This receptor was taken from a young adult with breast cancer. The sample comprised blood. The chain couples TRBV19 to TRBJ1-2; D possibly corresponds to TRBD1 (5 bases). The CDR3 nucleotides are TGTGCCAGTAGTAGGAGTCCCCTGGGGGACTATGGCTACACCTTC. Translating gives CASSRSPLGDYGYTF.